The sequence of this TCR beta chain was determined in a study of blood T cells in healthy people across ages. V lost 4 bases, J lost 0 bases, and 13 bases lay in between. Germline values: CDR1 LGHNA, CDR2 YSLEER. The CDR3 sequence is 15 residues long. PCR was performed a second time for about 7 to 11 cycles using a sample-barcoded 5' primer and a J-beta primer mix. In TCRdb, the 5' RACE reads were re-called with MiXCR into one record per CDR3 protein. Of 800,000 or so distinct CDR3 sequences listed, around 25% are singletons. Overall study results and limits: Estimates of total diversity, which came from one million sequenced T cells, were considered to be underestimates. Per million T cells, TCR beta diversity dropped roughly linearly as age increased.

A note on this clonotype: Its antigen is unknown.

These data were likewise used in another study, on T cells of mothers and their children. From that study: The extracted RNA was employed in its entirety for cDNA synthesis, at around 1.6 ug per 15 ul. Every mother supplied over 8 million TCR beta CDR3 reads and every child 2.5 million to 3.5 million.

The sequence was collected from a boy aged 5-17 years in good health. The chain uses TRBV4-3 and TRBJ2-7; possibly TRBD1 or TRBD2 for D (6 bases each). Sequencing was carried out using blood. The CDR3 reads CASSPVGGTSYEQYF. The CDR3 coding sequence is TGCGCCAGCAGCCCGGTAGGGGGGACCTCCTACGAGCAGTACTTC.